This TCR beta chain is from a study of cytomegalovirus exposure and HLA in healthy donors. Study-level background: A prior study identified over 100 million unique TCR beta sequences from roughly 180 million T cells.

This PCR relied on a set of 60 Vbeta primers and 13 Jbeta primers. Assay used: immunoSEQ multiplex PCR; TCRdb lists only in-frame clones, some missing. There are 100,000 to 150,000 clones in the sample; approximately 75% occur only once, and 3% to 3.5% lies in the top ten. As regards this clone: The target antigen is unknown.

Study conclusions and caveats: In all likelihood, a cluster of highly shared sequence variants was a sequencing artifact.

V gave up 3 bases and J gave up 3 bases, with 14 bases separating them. This CDR3 contains 16 residues. The germline CDR1 and CDR2 sequences are MDHEN and SYDVKM. The TCR sequence derives from a woman between 45 and 60 years old in good health and CMV-seronegative. Input material: PBMCs. The chain links TRBV28 to TRBJ2-2; perhaps TRBD2 as D (5 bases). The CDR3 DNA reads as TGTGCCAGCAGTTTTTTGGGAGCCCTGGACACCGGGGAGCTGTTTTTT. Protein: CASSFLGALDTGELFF. The whole variable domain, filled in from reference TRBV28 and TRBJ2-2, reads DVKVTQSSRYLVKRTGEKVFLECVQDMDHENMFWYRQDPGLGLRLIYFSYDVKMKEKGDIPEGYSVSREKKERFSLILESASTNQTSMYLCASSFLGALDTGELFFGEGSRLTVL.